This T cell receptor (beta chain) stems from a study of T cells after yellow fever vaccination. Whole-study context: Fractions of limited cellularity were prepared by means of SMART-Seq v4 Ultra Low Input. General study findings and limits: Post-booster samples contained most primary-vaccination clones (more than 95% CD4, about 85% CD8). Faster peaking, at day 5 versus 15, marked a secondary response that was weaker.

The germline V and J ends were trimmed by 2 bases and 2 bases, with 3 bases remaining between them. The germline CDR1 and CDR2 sequences are LGHDT and YNNKEL (reference sequence). The CDR3 has 12 amino acids. The authors made TCR cDNA by 5'RACE template switching, adding a universal primer site and UMIs. TCRdb independently ran MiXCR on the 5' RACE reads; one entry per CDR3 protein. The sample includes 250,000 to 400,000 distinct CDR3 sequences, approximately 4.3% seen only once; the top ten take less than 20%. This clonotype was seen more than once but under ten times. The target antigen is unknown. The rearrangement links TRBV3-1 to TRBJ1-2; D gene uncertain. The sequencing here drew on PBMCs, taken 15 days after the yellow fever booster vaccination. The receptor comes from a man younger than 35 who received the YFV17D yellow fever vaccine. CDR3 sequence (DNA): TGTGCCAGCAGCCAACAAAACTATGGCTACACCTTC. Its translation is CASSQQNYGYTF.